The sequence of this T cell receptor beta chain was determined in a study of cytomegalovirus exposure and HLA in healthy donors. Study results and caveats: Some highly shared sequence variants likely arose as a pipeline artifact. Immune exposure data for these donors was limited to CMV serostatus. The authors assumed roughly uniform sequencing depth across donors for presence/absence analyses.

Of note for this clone: Its antigen is unidentified.

The length of the CDR3 is 16 residues. Germline loops: CDR1 SGHNT, CDR2 YYREEE (reference sequence). Unmatched junction bases numbered 6, after V lost 2 bases and J lost 1 base. PCR employed 60 Vbeta and 13 Jbeta primers. Produced via immunoSEQ multiplex PCR; TCRdb's table is partial and in-frame only. The data contain 120,000 to 150,000 clones, approximately 82% of them seen just once; the ten biggest clones take up about 3.5%. Sample: PBMCs. The source of this sequence is a man aged 35 to 55 in good health and CMV-seronegative. This chain joins TRBV5-4 and TRBJ2-5, with 9 positions matching TRBD2. The DNA for the CDR3 is TGTGCCAGCAGCTTACCGGGACTAGCAGCCCAAGAGACCCAGTACTTC. It encodes CASSLPGLAAQETQYF.